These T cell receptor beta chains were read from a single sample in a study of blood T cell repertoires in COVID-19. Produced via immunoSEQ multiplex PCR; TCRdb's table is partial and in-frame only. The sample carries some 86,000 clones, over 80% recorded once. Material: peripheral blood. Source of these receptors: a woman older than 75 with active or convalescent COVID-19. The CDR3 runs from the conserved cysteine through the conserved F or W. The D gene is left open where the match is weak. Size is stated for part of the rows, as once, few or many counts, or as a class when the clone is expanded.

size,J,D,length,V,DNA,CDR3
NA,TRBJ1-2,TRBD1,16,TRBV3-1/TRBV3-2,TGTGCCAGCAGCCCCAGGGGAGACAGGGGTTTCTATGGCTACACCTTC,CASSPRGDRGFYGYTF
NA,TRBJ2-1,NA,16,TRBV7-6,TGTGCCAGCAGCTTAGCCGGGACACCCTCCTACAATGAGCAGTTCTTC,CASSLAGTPSYNEQFF
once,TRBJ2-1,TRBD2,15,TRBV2,TGTGCCAGCAGTGAATTCGGGACTATTGGCAATGAGCAGTTCTTC,CASSEFGTIGNEQFF
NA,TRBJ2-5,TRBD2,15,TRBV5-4,TGTGCCAGCAGCTTGCGCCTAGCGGGGAGGGAGACCCAGTACTTC,CASSLRLAGRETQYF
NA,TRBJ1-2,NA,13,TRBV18,TGTGCCAGCTCACTTCAGGGTACCCATGGCTACACCTTC,CASSLQGTHGYTF
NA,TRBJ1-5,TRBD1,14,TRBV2,TGTGCCAGCAGTCTAGACAGGGAAGATCAGCCCCAGCATTTT,CASSLDREDQPQHF
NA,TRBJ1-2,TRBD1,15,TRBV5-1,TGCGCCAGCAGCTTAGAAGGACAGGGTCACTATGGCTACACCTTC,CASSLEGQGHYGYTF
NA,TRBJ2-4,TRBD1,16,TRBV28,TGTGCCAGCAGTTTATGGTCCGGACAGGGGAGAAACATTCAGTACTTC,CASSLWSGQGRNIQYF
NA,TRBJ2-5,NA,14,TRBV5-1,TGCGCCAGCAGCCCCTTGGGGGGTCCGGAGACCCAGTACTTC,CASSPLGGPETQYF
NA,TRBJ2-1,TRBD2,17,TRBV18,TGTGCCAGCTCAATTGGTCTAGCGGGGATCCCATACAATAAGCAGTTCTTC,CASSIGLAGIPYNKQFF
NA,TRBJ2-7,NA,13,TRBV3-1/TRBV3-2,TGTGCCAGCAGCCAAGAGTGGGCGCCCGAGCAGTACTTC,CASSQEWAPEQYF
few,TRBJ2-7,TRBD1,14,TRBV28,TGTGCCAGCAGCCAGACAGGGGGCAGGTACGAGCAGTACTTC,CASSQTGGRYEQYF